This entry concerns a single T cell receptor beta chain. The target antigen is unknown. Next came a second PCR, run for roughly 6 to 11 cycles, which used a sample-barcoded 5' primer along with a J-beta primer mix. TCRdb re-analysed the 5' RACE reads in MiXCR, keeping a single row per CDR3 protein. The sample lists about 1.4 million distinct CDR3 sequences, almost 60% seen once, with under 8.5% in the top ten. The entry originates in a study of blood T cells in healthy people across ages. Study at large: T cells yielded about one barcoded beta molecule per two cells through template switching.

Broader study findings: The lack of PBMC sorting stopped any conclusive naive versus antigen-experienced comparison. Among T cells, TCR beta diversity per million cells dropped roughly linearly as age rose.

The receptor was derived from a man younger than 35 in good health. The sample was blood.

The CDR3 DNA sequence: TGTGCCAGCAGTGACTCTGGACCCGGAGAAGGGCCAGATACGCAGTATTTT. It codes for CASSDSGPGEGPDTQYF. V is TRBV6-4 and J is TRBJ2-3; no definite D call. The germline V gene has CDR1 MRHNA and CDR2 SNTAGT. CDR3 length: 17 amino acids. Trimming pared 0 bases from V and 4 bases from J, leaving 17 bases between.